This paragraph reports one TCR beta chain. The data stem from a study of blood T cell repertoires in COVID-19. About the research overall: The cDNA or gDNA used as material had been derived from T cells, B-cell-depleted T cells, or PBMCs.

Original processing methods: Scientists estimated how many nucleated cells there were by amplifying reference gene primers. Data came from immunoSEQ multiplex PCR; TCRdb stores just in-frame clones and leaves some out. V, J and clone size are taken as reported in that table, and D and trimming were inferred from the DNA itself. The sample shows about 180,000 clones, around 87% of them seen only once. The CDR3 is made up of 17 amino acids. Trimming stripped 0 bases from V and 0 bases from J, with 15 bases between. Germline values: CDR1 SGHNT, CDR2 YYREEE (reference sequence). The V and J genes are TRBV5-4 and TRBJ1-1; D is possibly TRBD1 (5 bases). The material sequenced was peripheral blood. The TCR originated in a man aged 40-49 years with active or convalescent COVID-19. CDR3 sequence reads: CASSLVGGGPLNTEAFF. The DNA of the CDR3 is TGTGCCAGCAGCTTGGTCGGGGGAGGGCCCCTGAACACTGAAGCTTTCTTT.